The sequence of this T cell receptor beta chain was determined in a study of T-cell reconstitution after alpha-beta-depleted transplantation in children. Broader study findings: Several hundred graft clones that had expanded were reportedly the source of alpha-beta T cells about two months after transplant. Newly produced T cells mostly accounted for T-cell counts and diversity one year post-transplant. Some patients' high day-60 TCRbeta diversity was attributed to recipient cells surviving conditioning.

This clonotype has a handful of counts. Its cognate antigen is unknown. The authors prepared the TCRbeta library with unique molecular identifiers. TCRdb recomputed calls from the PCR reads with MiXCR, one row per CDR3 protein. The sample lists 130,000 to 150,000 distinct CDR3 sequences, 8% to 10% occurring once. CDR3 length equals 16 residues. CDR1 is SQVTM, CDR2 ANQGSEA, per germline. V dropped 6 bases and J dropped 2 bases, with 21 bases sitting between them. This material consisted of PBMCs, mostly from graft donor cells, taken 180 days after TCRalphabeta/CD19-depleted stem cell transplant. The chain joins TRBV29-1 to TRBJ2-3; possible D gene TRBD1, 7 bases. The TCR sequence derives from a female patient younger than 10 who had a stem cell transplant for congenital amegakaryocytic thrombocytopenia, so the T cells may come from the graft donor. CDR3 in amino acids: CSVAEGETGFTDTQYF. Here the CDR3 DNA reads TGCAGCGTCGCGGAGGGTGAGACAGGGTTCACAGATACGCAGTATTTT.